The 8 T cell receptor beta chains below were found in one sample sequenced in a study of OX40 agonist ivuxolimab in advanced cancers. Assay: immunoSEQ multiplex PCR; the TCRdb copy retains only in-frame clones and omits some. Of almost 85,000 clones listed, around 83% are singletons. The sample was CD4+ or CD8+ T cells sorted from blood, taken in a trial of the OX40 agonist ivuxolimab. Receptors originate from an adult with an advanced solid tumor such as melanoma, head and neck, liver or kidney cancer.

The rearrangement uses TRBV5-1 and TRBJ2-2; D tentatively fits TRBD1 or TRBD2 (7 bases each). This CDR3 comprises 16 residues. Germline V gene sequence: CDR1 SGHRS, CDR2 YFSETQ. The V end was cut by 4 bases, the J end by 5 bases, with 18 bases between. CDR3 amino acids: CASSPGGGAATGELFF. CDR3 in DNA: TGCGCCAGCAGCCCAGGGGGGGGCGCGGCGACCGGGGAGCTGTTTTTT.

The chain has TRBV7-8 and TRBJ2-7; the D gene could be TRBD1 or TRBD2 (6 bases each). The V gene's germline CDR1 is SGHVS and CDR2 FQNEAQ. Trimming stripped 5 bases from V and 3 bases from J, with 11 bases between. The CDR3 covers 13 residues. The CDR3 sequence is CASSEGGYYEQYF. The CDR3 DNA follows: TGTGCCAGCAGCGAAGGGGGGTACTACGAGCAGTACTTC. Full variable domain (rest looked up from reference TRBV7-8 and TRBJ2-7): GAGVSQSPRYKVAKRGQDVALRCDPISGHVSLFWYQQALGQGPEFLTYFQNEAQLDKSGLPSDRFFAERPEGSVSTLKIQRTQQEDSAVYLCASSEGGYYEQYFGPGTRLTVT.

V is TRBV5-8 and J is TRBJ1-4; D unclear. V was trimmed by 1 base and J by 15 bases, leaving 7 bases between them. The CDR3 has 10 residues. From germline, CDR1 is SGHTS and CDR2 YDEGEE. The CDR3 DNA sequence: TGTGCCAGCAGCTTGTCTGGGGTGTTTTTT. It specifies CASSLSGVFF. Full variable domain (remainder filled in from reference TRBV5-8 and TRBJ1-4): EAGVTQSPTHLIKTRGQQATLRCSPISGHTSVYWYQQALGLGLQFLLWYDEGEERNRGNFPPRFSGRQFPNYSSELNVNALELEDSALYLCASSLSGVFFGSGTQLSVL.

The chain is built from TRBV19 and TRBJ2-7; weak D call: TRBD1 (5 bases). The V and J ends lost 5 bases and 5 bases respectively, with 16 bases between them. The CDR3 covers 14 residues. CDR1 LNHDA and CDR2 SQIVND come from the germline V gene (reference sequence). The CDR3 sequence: CASSLQVSGHEQYF. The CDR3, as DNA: TGTGCCAGTAGTTTACAGGTATCTGGCCACGAGCAGTACTTC.

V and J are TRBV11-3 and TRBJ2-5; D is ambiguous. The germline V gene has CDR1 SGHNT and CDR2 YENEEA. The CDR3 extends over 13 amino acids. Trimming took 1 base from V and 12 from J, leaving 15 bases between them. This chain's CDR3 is CASSLVGLGLKYF. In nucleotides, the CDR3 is TGTGCCAGCAGCTTAGTTGGGTTGGGTCTTAAGTACTTC. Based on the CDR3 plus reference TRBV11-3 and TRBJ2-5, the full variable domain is EAGVVQSPRYKIIEKKQPVAFWCNPISGHNTLYWYLQNLGQGPELLIRYENEEAVDDSQLPKDRFSAERLKGVDSTLKIQPAELGDSAVYLCASSLVGLGLKYFGPGTRLLVL.

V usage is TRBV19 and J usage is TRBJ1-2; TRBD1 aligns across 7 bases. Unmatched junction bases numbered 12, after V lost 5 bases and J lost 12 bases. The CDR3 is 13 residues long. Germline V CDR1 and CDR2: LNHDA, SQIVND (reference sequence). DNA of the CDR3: TGTGCCAGTAGTCAAGAGGGACAGCCTACAAACACCTTC. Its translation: CASSQEGQPTNTF.

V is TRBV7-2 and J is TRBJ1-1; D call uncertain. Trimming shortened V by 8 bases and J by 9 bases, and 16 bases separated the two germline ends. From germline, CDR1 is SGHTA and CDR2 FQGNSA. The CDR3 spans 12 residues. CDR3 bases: TGTGCCAGCTCGATTGAAAGGGATAAAGCTTTCTTT. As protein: CASSIERDKAFF.

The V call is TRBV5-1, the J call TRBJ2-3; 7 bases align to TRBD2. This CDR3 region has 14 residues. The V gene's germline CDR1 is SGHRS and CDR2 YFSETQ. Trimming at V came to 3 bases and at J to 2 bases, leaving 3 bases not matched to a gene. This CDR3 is CASSSGTNTDTQYF. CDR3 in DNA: TGCGCCAGCAGCTCCGGGACTAACACAGATACGCAGTATTTT.